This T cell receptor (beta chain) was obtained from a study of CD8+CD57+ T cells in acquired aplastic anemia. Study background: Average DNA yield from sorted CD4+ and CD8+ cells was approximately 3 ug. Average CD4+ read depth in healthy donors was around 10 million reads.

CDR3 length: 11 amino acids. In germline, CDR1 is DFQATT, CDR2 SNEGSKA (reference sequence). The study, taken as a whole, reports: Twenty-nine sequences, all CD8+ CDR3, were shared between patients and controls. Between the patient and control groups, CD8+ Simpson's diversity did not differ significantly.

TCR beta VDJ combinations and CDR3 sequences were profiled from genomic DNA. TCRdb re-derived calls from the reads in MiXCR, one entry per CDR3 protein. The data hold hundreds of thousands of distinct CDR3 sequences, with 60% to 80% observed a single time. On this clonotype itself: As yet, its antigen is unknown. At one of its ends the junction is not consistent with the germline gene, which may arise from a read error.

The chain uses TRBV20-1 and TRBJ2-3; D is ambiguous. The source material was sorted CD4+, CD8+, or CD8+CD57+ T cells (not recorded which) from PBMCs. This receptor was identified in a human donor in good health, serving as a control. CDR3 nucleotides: TGCAGTGCTAGAGGTACAGCTAGGATGGATTTT. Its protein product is CSARGTARMDF.